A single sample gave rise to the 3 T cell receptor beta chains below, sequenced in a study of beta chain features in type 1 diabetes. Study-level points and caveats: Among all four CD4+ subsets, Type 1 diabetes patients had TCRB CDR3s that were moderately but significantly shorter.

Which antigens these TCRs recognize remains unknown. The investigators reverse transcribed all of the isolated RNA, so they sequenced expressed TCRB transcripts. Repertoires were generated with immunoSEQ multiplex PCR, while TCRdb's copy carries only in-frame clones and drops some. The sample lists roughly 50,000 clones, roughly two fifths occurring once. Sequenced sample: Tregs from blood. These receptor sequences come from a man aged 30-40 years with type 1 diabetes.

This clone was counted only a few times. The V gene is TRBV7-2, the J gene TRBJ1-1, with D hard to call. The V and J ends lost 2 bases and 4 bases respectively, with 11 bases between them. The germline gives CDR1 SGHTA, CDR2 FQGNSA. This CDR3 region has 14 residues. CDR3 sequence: CASSLRDEGTEAFF. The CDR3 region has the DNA TGTGCCAGCAGCTTACGCGACGAGGGCACTGAAGCTTTCTTT.

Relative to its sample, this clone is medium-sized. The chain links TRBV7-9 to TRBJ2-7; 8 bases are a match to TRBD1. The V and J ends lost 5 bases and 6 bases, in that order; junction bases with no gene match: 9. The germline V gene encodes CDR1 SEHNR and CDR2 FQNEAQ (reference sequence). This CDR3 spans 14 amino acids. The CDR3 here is CASSARQGRFEQYF. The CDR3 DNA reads TGTGCCAGCAGCGCTCGACAGGGGAGGTTCGAGCAGTACTTC.

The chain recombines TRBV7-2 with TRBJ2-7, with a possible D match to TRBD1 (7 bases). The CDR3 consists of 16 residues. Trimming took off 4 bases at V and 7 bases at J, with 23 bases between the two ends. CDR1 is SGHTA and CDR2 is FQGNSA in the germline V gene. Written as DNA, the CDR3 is TGTGCCAGCAGCTCTGCAGGGACAGCGGGCGTGGGGGAGCAGTACTTC. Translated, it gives CASSSAGTAGVGEQYF.